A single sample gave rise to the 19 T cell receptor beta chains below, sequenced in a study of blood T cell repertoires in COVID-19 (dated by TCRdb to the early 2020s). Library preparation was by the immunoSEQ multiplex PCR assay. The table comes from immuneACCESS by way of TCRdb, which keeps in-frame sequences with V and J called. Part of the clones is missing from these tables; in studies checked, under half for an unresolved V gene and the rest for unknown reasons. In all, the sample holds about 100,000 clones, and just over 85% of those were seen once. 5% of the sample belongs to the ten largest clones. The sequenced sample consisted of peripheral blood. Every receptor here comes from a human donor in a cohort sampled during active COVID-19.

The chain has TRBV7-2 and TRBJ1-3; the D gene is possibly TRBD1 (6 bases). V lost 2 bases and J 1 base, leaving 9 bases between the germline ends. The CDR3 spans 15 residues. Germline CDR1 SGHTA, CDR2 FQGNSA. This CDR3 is CASSLTGHSGNTIYF. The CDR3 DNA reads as TGTGCCAGCAGCTTAACAGGGCATTCTGGAAACACCATATATTTT.

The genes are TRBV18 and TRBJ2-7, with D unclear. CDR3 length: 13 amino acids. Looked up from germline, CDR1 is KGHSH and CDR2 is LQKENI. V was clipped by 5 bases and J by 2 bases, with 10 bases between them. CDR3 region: CASSSTSTYEQYF. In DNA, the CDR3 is TGTGCCAGCTCATCAACAAGTACCTACGAGCAGTACTTC.

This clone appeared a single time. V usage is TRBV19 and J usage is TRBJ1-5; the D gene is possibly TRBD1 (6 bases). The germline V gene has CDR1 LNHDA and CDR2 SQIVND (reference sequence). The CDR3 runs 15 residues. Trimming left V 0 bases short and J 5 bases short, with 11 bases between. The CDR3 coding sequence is TGTGCCAGTAGTATAGAGGGGGCGAGGGATCAGCCCCAGCATTTT. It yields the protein CASSIEGARDQPQHF.

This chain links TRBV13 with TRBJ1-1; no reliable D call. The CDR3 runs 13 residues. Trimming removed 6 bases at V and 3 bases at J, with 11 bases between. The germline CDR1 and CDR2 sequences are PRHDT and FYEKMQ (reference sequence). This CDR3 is CASRREAYTEAFF. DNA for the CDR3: TGTGCCAGCAGGCGCGAAGCGTACACTGAAGCTTTCTTT.

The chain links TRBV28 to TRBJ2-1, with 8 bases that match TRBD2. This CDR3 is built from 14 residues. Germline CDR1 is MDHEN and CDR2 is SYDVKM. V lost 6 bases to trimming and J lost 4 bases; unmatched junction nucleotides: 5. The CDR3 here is CASSPGTSYNEQFF. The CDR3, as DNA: TGTGCCAGCAGCCCAGGGACTAGTTACAATGAGCAGTTCTTC.

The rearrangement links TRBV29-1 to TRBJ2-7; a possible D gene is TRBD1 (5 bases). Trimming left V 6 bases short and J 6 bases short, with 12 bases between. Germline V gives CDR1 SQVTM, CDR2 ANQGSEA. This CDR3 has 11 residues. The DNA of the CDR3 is TGCAGCGTAGTACAGGTCGGCGAGCAGTACTTC. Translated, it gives CSVVQVGEQYF.

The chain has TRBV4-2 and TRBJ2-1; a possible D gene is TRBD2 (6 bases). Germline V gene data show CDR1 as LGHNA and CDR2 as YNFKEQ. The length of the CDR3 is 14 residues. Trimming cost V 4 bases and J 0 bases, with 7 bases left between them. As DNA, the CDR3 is TGTGCCAGCAGCCGGGGGGACTCCTACAATGAGCAGTTCTTC. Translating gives CASSRGDSYNEQFF.

CDR3 coding DNA: TGTGCCAGCAGGGTCGGGGGCACCGGGGAGCTGTTTTTT. Protein sequence: CASRVGGTGELFF. This rearrangement joins TRBV7-9 to TRBJ2-2; maybe TRBD2 (6 bases). CDR1 SEHNR and CDR2 FQNEAQ come from the germline V gene (reference sequence). With 6 bases removed from V and 4 bases from J, the gap between germline ends came to 9 bases. The CDR3 loop spans 13 amino acids.

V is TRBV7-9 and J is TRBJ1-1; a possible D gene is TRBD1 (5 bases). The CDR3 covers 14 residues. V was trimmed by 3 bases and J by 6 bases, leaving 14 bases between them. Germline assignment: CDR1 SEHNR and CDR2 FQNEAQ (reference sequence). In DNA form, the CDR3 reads TGTGCCAGCAGCTTTGCAGGGCCGGTCTCTGAAGCTTTCTTT. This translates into CASSFAGPVSEAFF.

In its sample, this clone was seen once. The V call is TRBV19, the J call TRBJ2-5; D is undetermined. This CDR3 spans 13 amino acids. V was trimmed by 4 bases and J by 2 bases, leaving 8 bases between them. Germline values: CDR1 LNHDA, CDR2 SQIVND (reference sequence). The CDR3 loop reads CASSSGRQETQYF. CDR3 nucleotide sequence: TGTGCCAGTAGTAGTGGCAGGCAAGAGACCCAGTACTTC.

This CDR3 reads CASSSRTDTEAFF. The CDR3 nucleotides are TGTGCCAGCAGCTCCCGGACAGACACTGAAGCTTTCTTT. The chain combines TRBV7-9 with TRBJ1-1; TRBD1 is a possible D gene (6 bases). Trimming left V 4 bases short and J 3 bases short, with 9 bases between. CDR3 length: 13 amino acids. Germline lookup yields CDR1 SEHNR and CDR2 FQNEAQ (reference sequence).

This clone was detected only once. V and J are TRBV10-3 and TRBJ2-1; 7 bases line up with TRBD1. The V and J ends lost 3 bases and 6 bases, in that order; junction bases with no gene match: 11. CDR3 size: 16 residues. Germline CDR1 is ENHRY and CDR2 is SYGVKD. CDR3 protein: CAISDPTGIMFNEQFF. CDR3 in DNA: TGTGCCATCAGTGACCCGACAGGGATCATGTTCAATGAGCAGTTCTTC.

CDR3 loop: CASSQDPGNQETQYF. The CDR3 nucleotides are TGCGCCAGCAGCCAAGATCCCGGGAATCAAGAGACCCAGTACTTC. The chain recombines TRBV4-1 with TRBJ2-5; D perhaps matches TRBD2 (5 bases). Germline lookup yields CDR1 MGHRA and CDR2 YSYEKL. The CDR3 is made up of 15 amino acids. Trimming stripped 0 bases from V and 2 bases from J, with 10 bases between.

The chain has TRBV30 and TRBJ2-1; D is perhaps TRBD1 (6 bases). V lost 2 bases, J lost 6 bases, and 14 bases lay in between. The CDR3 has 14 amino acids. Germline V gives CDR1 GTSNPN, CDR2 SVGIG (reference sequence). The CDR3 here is CAWSRGGALNEQFF. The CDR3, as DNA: TGTGCCTGGAGTCGAGGGGGAGCGCTCAATGAGCAGTTCTTC.

The CDR3: CASSPSGFYYEQYF. CDR3 DNA sequence: TGTGCCAGCAGCCCGAGCGGCTTTTACTACGAGCAGTACTTC. This chain connects TRBV11-2 to TRBJ2-7; D might be TRBD2 (5 bases). V gave up 5 bases and J gave up 3 bases, with 14 bases separating them. The CDR3 has 14 residues. CDR1 SGHAT and CDR2 FQNNGV come from the germline V gene.

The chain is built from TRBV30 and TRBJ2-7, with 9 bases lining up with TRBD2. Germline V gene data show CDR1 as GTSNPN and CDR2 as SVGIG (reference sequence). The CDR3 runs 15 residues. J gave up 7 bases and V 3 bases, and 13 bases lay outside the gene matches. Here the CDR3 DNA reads TGTGCCTGGAGCGTTTTGGCGGGAGGGCCGGGTGAGCAGTACTTC. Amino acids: CAWSVLAGGPGEQYF.

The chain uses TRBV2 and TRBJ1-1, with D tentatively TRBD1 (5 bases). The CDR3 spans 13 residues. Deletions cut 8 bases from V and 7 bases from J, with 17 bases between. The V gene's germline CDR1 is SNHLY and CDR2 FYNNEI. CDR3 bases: TGTGCCAGCGGCCTCGGGGGGGGAATTGAAGCTTTCTTT. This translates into CASGLGGGIEAFF.

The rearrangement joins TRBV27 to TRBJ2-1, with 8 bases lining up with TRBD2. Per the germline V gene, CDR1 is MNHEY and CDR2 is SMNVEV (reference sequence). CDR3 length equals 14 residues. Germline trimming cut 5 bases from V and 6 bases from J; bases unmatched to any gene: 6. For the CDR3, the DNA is TGTGCCAGCAGTCCGGGACTAGTGGGCAATGAGCAGTTCTTC. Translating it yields CASSPGLVGNEQFF.

The CDR3 DNA is TGTGCCAGCAGCCCCCACTCGGCTAGCGGGTCTTACAATGAGCAGTTCTTC. It yields the protein CASSPHSASGSYNEQFF. The chain is built from TRBV7-3 and TRBJ2-1; 8 positions match TRBD2. This CDR3 has 17 amino acids. V shed 5 bases, J shed 4 bases, and the junction held 13 bases outside the gene matches. From germline, CDR1 is SGHTA and CDR2 FQGTGA.